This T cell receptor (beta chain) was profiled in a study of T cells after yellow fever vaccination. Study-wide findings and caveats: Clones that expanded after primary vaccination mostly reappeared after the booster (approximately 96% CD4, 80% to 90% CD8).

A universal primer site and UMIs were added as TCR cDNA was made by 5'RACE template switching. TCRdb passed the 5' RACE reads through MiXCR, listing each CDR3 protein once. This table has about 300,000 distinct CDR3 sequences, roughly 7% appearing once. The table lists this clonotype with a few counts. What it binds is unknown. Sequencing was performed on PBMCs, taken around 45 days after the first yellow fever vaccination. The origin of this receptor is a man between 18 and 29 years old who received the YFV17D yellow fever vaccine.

The CDR3 DNA sequence: TGTGCCAGCAGTCCAGGGGGCGCGGAGTGGAACACTGAAGCTTTCTTT. This sequence encodes CASSPGGAEWNTEAFF. V is TRBV6-1 and J is TRBJ1-1; 8 bases match TRBD1. Germline CDR1 is MNHNS and CDR2 is SASEGT. The trim removed 5 bases at V and 1 base at J, leaving 9 bases unmatched. This CDR3 comprises 16 residues.